This T cell receptor (beta chain) was identified during a study of identical twins. This clonotype was counted a few times. TCRdb ran MiXCR on the 5' RACE reads and lists one entry per CDR3 protein. The sample yields 500,000 to 600,000 distinct CDR3 sequences, under 25% seen once. This CDR3 is 14 amino acids long. V lost 5 bases, J lost 5 bases, and 10 bases stayed unmatched. CDR1 is DFQATT and CDR2 is SNEGSKA in the germline V gene (reference sequence). The sample also formed part of further work on T cells expressing NK-cell markers.

The gene calls are TRBV20-1 and TRBJ1-1, with 8 positions matching TRBD1. Sequenced material: CD4+ T cells sorted from blood. The receptor was isolated from a woman aged 18 to 35 in good health. In DNA, the CDR3 is TGCAGTGCTCTGCATACAGGGGGATGGACTGAAGCTTTCTTT. Its translation: CSALHTGGWTEAFF.